The 22 T cell receptor beta chains below all came from one sample that was sequenced in a study of CD8 T cells in Susac syndrome. Reverse transcription of about 0.5 to 1 ug RNA was carried out with random hexamers. Each CDR3 protein gets one entry after TCRdb re-called the immunoSEQ multiplex PCR reads with MiXCR. The sample shows hundreds of thousands of distinct CDR3 sequences, about 88% of them seen only once. Sequenced: CD8+ T cells from PBMCs. Source of these receptors: a human donor with multiple sclerosis.

A word on this clonotype: One junction end disagrees with the germline gene, perhaps due to a read error. The V and J genes are TRBV12-3 or TRBV12-4 and TRBJ2-3, with 7 bases that match TRBD2. This CDR3 is built from 17 residues. CDR3 amino acids: CTSSLGPPGTTTDTQYF. CDR3 sequence (DNA): TGTACCAGCAGTTTGGGGCCTCCCGGGACTACCACAGATACGCAGTATTTT.

The gene calls are TRBV7-2 and TRBJ2-7; 8 bases match TRBD1. V lost 5 bases to trimming and J lost 3 bases; unmatched junction nucleotides: 9. Per germline, CDR1 SGHTA and CDR2 FQGNSA. There are 15 residues in the CDR3. CDR3 coding DNA: TGTGCCAGCAGCCTCCGACAGGGGCCAAACTACGAGCAGTACTTC. This gives the protein CASSLRQGPNYEQYF.

The V call is TRBV7-2, the J call TRBJ2-2; D is undetermined. The CDR3 is made up of 13 amino acids. Germline CDR1 reads SGHTA; CDR2 reads FQGNSA. The V end was cut by 5 bases, the J end by 2 bases, with 6 bases between. The CDR3 loop reads CASSQINTGELFF. The DNA for the CDR3 is TGTGCCAGCAGCCAAATAAACACCGGGGAGCTGTTTTTT.

V and J are TRBV30 and TRBJ2-7; TRBD2 might be the D (6 bases). Germline V gene sequence: CDR1 GTSNPN, CDR2 SVGIG (reference sequence). This CDR3 contains 13 residues. Deletions cut 4 bases from V and 5 bases from J, with 15 bases between. CDR3 sequence (DNA): TGTGCCTGGACCCCCGGGAGTAGCGACGAGCAGTACTTC. Translated, it gives CAWTPGSSDEQYF.

The CDR3 here is CASSLTGRQPQHF. The DNA for the CDR3 is TGTGCCAGCAGCCTTACAGGCCGACAGCCCCAGCATTTT. This sequence joins TRBV3-1 and TRBJ1-5; D might be TRBD1 (5 bases). Per the germline V gene, CDR1 is LGHDT and CDR2 is YNNKEL (reference sequence). Trimming removed 4 bases at V and 7 bases at J, with 11 bases between. The CDR3 is 13 residues long. Looking up the rest from reference TRBV3-1 and TRBJ1-5 gives the full variable domain: DTAVSQTPKYLVTQMGNDKSIKCEQNLGHDTMYWYKQDSKKFLKIMFSYNNKELIINETVPNRFSPKSPDKAHLNLHINSLELGDSAVYFCASSLTGRQPQHFGDGTRLSIL.

The chain combines TRBV20-1 with TRBJ2-7, with D possibly TRBD2 on 6 matching bases. Trimming removed 6 bases from V and 0 bases from J, with 12 bases in between. Germline assignment: CDR1 DFQATT and CDR2 SNEGSKA (reference sequence). The CDR3 is 13 amino acids. The CDR3 DNA is TGCAGTGCGCCTCGGGGGACCTCCTACGAGCAGTACTTC. Residues: CSAPRGTSYEQYF.

The chain joins TRBV12-1 to TRBJ2-7; TRBD1 is the table's D call, not checked against the DNA. TRBV12-1 is a recognized pseudogene. The CDR3 sequence is 18 residues long. The CDR3 is CASSPFKLRDRAHYEQYF. For the CDR3, the DNA is TGTGCCAGCAGCCCTTTCAAGCTCCGGGACAGGGCCCACTACGAGCAGTACTTC.

This chain links TRBV28 with TRBJ1-5, with D hard to call. The CDR3 spans 15 residues. In germline, CDR1 is MDHEN, CDR2 SYDVKM. V shed 4 bases and J shed 2 bases, with 12 bases lying between them. CDR3 nucleotides: TGTGCCAGCAGTTGGCGGACTACAGGCAATCAGCCCCAGCATTTT. Protein product: CASSWRTTGNQPQHF.

This chain links TRBV19 with TRBJ2-7, with D maybe TRBD1 (6 bases). CDR1 and CDR2 from the germline V gene are LNHDA and SQIVND (reference sequence). V dropped 3 bases and J dropped 2 bases, with 14 bases sitting between them. The CDR3 sequence is 15 residues long. The CDR3 DNA reads as TGTGCCAGTAGTATCACAGGGTATACAGCCTACGAGCAGTACTTC. Translating it yields CASSITGYTAYEQYF.

V usage is TRBV20-1 and J usage is TRBJ2-7; D gene ambiguous. Germline assignment: CDR1 DFQATT and CDR2 SNEGSKA (reference sequence). This CDR3 has 12 residues. Trimming stripped 4 bases from V and 1 base from J, with 8 bases between. The CDR3 DNA reads as TGCAGTGCTAATCTCCCGTCCTACGAGCAGTACTTC. Its protein is CSANLPSYEQYF.

V and J are TRBV20-1 and TRBJ2-1, with TRBD2 matching over 10 bases. CDR3 length: 15 amino acids. The V gene's germline CDR1 is DFQATT and CDR2 SNEGSKA (reference sequence). V trimming: 2 bases; J trimming: 4 bases; junction bases outside the gene matches: 5. The CDR3 region is CSARQRGGWYNEQFF. CDR3 in DNA: TGCAGTGCTAGACAGCGGGGGGGTTGGTACAATGAGCAGTTCTTC.

The chain employs TRBV14 and TRBJ2-1, with 7 bases aligning to TRBD2. Unmatched junction bases numbered 5, after V lost 0 bases and J lost 0 bases. Germline V gives CDR1 SGHDN, CDR2 FVKESK. This CDR3 contains 17 residues. The CDR3 is CASSQDWGLSSYNEQFF. Here the CDR3 DNA reads TGTGCCAGCAGCCAAGATTGGGGACTAAGCTCCTACAATGAGCAGTTCTTC.

V gene TRBV6-5 combines with J gene TRBJ2-7, with 7 bases identical to TRBD2. Per germline, CDR1 MNHEY and CDR2 SVGAGI. J was trimmed by 7 bases and V by 6 bases; bases with no gene match: 9. CDR3 length equals 13 residues. CDR3 protein: CASRPSGAGEQYF. CDR3 DNA: TGTGCCAGCAGGCCCTCGGGAGCGGGGGAGCAGTACTTC.

The V call is TRBV3-1, the J call TRBJ2-7; tentatively, D is TRBD1 (6 bases). Germline assignment: CDR1 LGHDT and CDR2 YNNKEL (reference sequence). The CDR3 loop spans 13 amino acids. V lost 7 bases and J lost 0, with 10 bases in between. The CDR3 coding sequence is TGTGCCAGCACGGCAGGGGTCTCCTACGAGCAGTACTTC. This encodes CASTAGVSYEQYF.

The rearrangement uses TRBV29-1 and TRBJ2-7; 7 nucleotides match TRBD1. The CDR3 runs 11 residues. In germline, CDR1 is SQVTM, CDR2 ANQGSEA. The V segment lost 6 bases and the J segment 6 bases; nucleotides outside the gene matches: 5. CDR3 sequence: CSVLNRGEQYF. The CDR3 region has the DNA TGCAGCGTACTTAACAGGGGCGAGCAGTACTTC.

V and J are TRBV29-1 and TRBJ2-6; 7 bases agree with TRBD1. This CDR3 spans 17 amino acids. Trimming at V came to 0 bases and at J to 0 bases, leaving 5 bases not matched to a gene. The germline CDR1 and CDR2 sequences are SQVTM and ANQGSEA. In DNA form, the CDR3 reads TGCAGCGTTGAAGATCGAGGACAGGACTCTGGGGCCAACGTCCTGACTTTC. Protein product: CSVEDRGQDSGANVLTF.

This clonotype was detected once. The J gene is TRBJ2-5, the V gene TRBV27; 9 bases agree with TRBD1. The ends lost 6 bases at V and 0 bases at J; junction bases unmatched: 17. CDR1 MNHEY and CDR2 SMNVEV come from the germline V gene (reference sequence). This CDR3 comprises 19 residues. The CDR3 bases are TGTGCCAGCAGCCCTTGGGAACGTCACACAGGGGGCTACCAAGAGACCCAGTACTTC. It is translated as CASSPWERHTGGYQETQYF.

The count of this clonotype is one. The missing conserved phenylalanine or tryptophan at the end of this CDR3 makes a read error likely. The chain carries TRBV28 and TRBJ2-2, with D perhaps TRBD1 (5 bases). Trimming took 8 bases from V and 7 from J, leaving 14 bases between them. Germline assignment: CDR1 MDHEN and CDR2 SYDVKM. The CDR3 spans 13 residues. The CDR3 DNA reads TGTGCCAGCGCTGGGCCCGACAGCGGGGAGCTGTTTTCT. Encoded protein: CASAGPDSGELFS.

V is TRBV12-3 or TRBV12-4 and J is TRBJ2-2; D is undetermined. V lost 5 bases to trimming and J lost 2 bases, with 9 bases between them. CDR3 length: 14 residues. The CDR3 spells CASSGFRNTGELFF. CDR3 sequence (DNA): TGTGCCAGCAGTGGGTTCCGAAACACCGGGGAGCTGTTTTTT.

V usage is TRBV4-1 and J usage is TRBJ2-7; no reliable D call. Per germline, CDR1 MGHRA and CDR2 YSYEKL. The CDR3 contains 17 residues. V dropped 3 bases and J dropped 3 bases, with 21 bases sitting between them. In nucleotides, the CDR3 is TGCGCCAGCAGCCAGGAGATCCCCATATTAGGGTTCTACGAGCAGTACTTC. Encoded protein: CASSQEIPILGFYEQYF.

The chain recombines TRBV25-1 with TRBJ2-1; the match to TRBD1 covers 9 bases. The germline gives CDR1 MGHDK, CDR2 SYGVNS. J gave up 12 bases and V 7 bases, and 4 bases lay outside the gene matches. CDR3 size: 11 residues. CDR3 loop: CASNRQGVQFF. DNA of the CDR3: TGTGCCAGCAATCGACAGGGGGTGCAGTTCTTC.

CDR3 amino acids: CSARVAGGQGPEQYF. DNA for the CDR3: TGCAGTGCTAGAGTTGCAGGGGGACAGGGCCCCGAGCAGTACTTC. The J gene is TRBJ2-7, the V gene TRBV20-1, with 9 bases that match TRBD1. Per the germline V gene, CDR1 is DFQATT and CDR2 is SNEGSKA (reference sequence). V gave up 1 base and J gave up 6 bases; unmatched junction bases: 10. The CDR3 loop spans 15 amino acids.